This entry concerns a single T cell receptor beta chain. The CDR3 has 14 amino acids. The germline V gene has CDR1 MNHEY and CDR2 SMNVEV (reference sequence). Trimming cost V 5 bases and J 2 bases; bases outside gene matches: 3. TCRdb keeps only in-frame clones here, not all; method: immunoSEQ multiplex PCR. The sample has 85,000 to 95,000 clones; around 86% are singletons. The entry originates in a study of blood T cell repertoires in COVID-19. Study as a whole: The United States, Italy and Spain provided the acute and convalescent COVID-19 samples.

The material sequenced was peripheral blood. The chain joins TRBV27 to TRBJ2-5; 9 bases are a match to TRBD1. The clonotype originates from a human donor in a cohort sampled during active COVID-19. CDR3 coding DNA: TGTGCCAGCAGTCCCGGACAGGGGCAAGAGACCCAGTACTTC. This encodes CASSPGQGQETQYF.